The clone carrying this T cell receptor beta chain was counted a single time. Original analysis: Counts of nucleated cells, estimated from reference gene primer amplification, were obtained. Profiling relied on immunoSEQ multiplex PCR, and the TCRdb table lists in-frame clones only, not all of them. V and J calls and clone size are copied from that table; D and trimming were computed from the DNA. The data hold 300,000 to 400,000 clones, with around 86% observed a single time. Germline V gene lookup returns CDR1 KGHDR and CDR2 SFDVKD. V shed 3 bases and J shed 0 bases, with 4 bases lying between them. CDR3 length equals 13 residues. The data stem from a study of blood T cell repertoires in COVID-19. Across the whole study: Sample material is recorded as cDNA or gDNA derived from T cells, B-cell-depleted T cells, or PBMCs.

This sequence originates from a woman aged 45-65 years with COVID-19, enrolled during active disease. The chain is built from TRBV24-1 and TRBJ2-5; no clear D. The sequenced sample consisted of peripheral blood. The CDR3 DNA sequence: TGTGCCACCAGTGATGCGTACCAAGAGACCCAGTACTTC. The encoded protein is CATSDAYQETQYF.